This T cell receptor (beta chain) was found in a study of radiotherapy plus CTLA-4 blockade in lung cancer. Between the trimmed V and J ends, which lost 1 base and 5 bases, there was a span of 11 bases. Germline V gives CDR1 MNHEY, CDR2 SMNVEV (reference sequence). This CDR3 region has 15 residues. Profiling relied on immunoSEQ multiplex PCR, and the TCRdb table lists in-frame clones only, not all of them. This sample yields about 70,000 clones, of which around 79% are seen a single time; approximately 9.3% belongs to the top ten. The receptor's source is a human donor with non-small cell lung cancer who had a complete response to radiotherapy plus ipilimumab. J is TRBJ2-2 and V is TRBV27; D not resolved. The source was peripheral blood, collected from a patient treated with radiotherapy plus ipilimumab. CDR3 sequence: CASSLYMRRTGELFF. The CDR3 bases are TGTGCCAGCAGTTTATATATGAGGCGAACCGGGGAGCTGTTTTTT.